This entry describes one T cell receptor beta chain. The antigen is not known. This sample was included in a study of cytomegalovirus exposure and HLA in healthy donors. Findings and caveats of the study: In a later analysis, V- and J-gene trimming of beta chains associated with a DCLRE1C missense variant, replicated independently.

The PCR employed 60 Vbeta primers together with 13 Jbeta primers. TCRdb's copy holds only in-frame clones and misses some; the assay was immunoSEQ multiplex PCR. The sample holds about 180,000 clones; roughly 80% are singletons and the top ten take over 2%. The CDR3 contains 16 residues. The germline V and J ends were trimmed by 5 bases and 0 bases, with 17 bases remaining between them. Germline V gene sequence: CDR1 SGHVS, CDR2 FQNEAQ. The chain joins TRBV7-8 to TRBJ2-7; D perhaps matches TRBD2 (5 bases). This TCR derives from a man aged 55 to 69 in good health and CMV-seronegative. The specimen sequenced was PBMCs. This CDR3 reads CASSRSGPGYSYEQYF. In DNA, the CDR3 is TGTGCCAGCAGCCGCAGCGGCCCGGGGTACTCCTACGAGCAGTACTTC. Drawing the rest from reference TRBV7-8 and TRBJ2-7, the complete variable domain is GAGVSQSPRYKVAKRGQDVALRCDPISGHVSLFWYQQALGQGPEFLTYFQNEAQLDKSGLPSDRFFAERPEGSVSTLKIQRTQQEDSAVYLCASSRSGPGYSYEQYFGPGTRLTVT.